This TCR beta chain was recorded in a study of blood T cell repertoires in COVID-19. Study context: Cohort 3 recovery required two negative PCRs, clearance, or symptom resolution. The study drew acute and convalescent COVID-19 samples from the United States, Italy and Spain.

Produced via immunoSEQ multiplex PCR; TCRdb's table is partial and in-frame only. The sample lists fewer than 250,000 clones, around 90% seen once, with 5.5% to 8.5% in the top ten. V was trimmed by 3 bases and J by 1 base, leaving 11 bases between them. The CDR3 totals 15 residues. CDR1 is SEHNR and CDR2 is FQNEAQ in the germline V gene (reference sequence). Study members were between about 18 and 95 years old and lived in 24 US regions. Cohorts were determined from participant-reported clinical history. The chain couples TRBV7-9 to TRBJ2-3; D gene uncertain. This TCR was sampled from a man aged 25-40 years in a cohort exposed to, infected with or recovered from COVID-19 (not recorded which). Sample: PBMCs or T cells enriched from blood (not recorded which). The CDR3 reads CASSFSPSGTDTQYF. CDR3 nucleotide sequence: TGTGCCAGCAGCTTCTCTCCCTCCGGCACAGATACGCAGTATTTT.